Each of the 7 T cell receptor beta chains below was sequenced from the same sample in a study of cytotoxic CD8 clonotypes in ibrutinib-treated CLL. Measured with immunoSEQ multiplex PCR; TCRdb has only the in-frame clones, and not every one. This table holds some 140,000 clones, around three quarters found once. Source: PBMCs, taken after 12 months of ibrutinib treatment. These receptors were collected from a human donor with chronic lymphocytic leukemia.

This chain joins TRBV27 and TRBJ2-1, with 13 bases lining up with TRBD2. V was pared by 6 bases and J by 9 bases, with 8 bases of the junction left unmatched. The CDR3 is made up of 15 amino acids. Germline assignment: CDR1 MNHEY and CDR2 SMNVEV (reference sequence). CDR3 protein: CASRYTSGRAFEQFF. The CDR3 DNA is TGTGCCAGCAGATACACTAGCGGGAGGGCCTTTGAGCAGTTCTTC.

This clone was seen a few times. The V and J genes are TRBV6-4 and TRBJ2-7, with D maybe TRBD2 (5 bases). Trimming took 3 bases from V and 3 from J, leaving 9 bases between them. The CDR3 is 13 residues long. In germline, CDR1 is MRHNA, CDR2 SNTAGT. In DNA, the CDR3 is TGTGCCAGCAGTGAACCTAGCCGCTACGAGCAGTACTTC. Its protein is CASSEPSRYEQYF.

The chain recombines TRBV27 with TRBJ1-2; D gene unclear. In germline, CDR1 is MNHEY, CDR2 SMNVEV (reference sequence). The CDR3 spans 15 residues. The V gene lost 8 bases and the J gene lost 2 bases, with 18 bases spanning the gap. The CDR3 DNA reads TGTGCCAGCCGCCGTTCTGGGGTGGGGAACTATGGCTACACCTTC. This sequence encodes CASRRSGVGNYGYTF.

The V gene is TRBV11-3, the J gene TRBJ2-2; D is unresolved. Germline values: CDR1 SGHNT, CDR2 YENEEA. This CDR3 comprises 12 residues. V was pared by 5 bases and J by 3 bases, with 4 bases between. The DNA of the CDR3 is TGTGCCAGCAGCGAATACACCGGGGAGCTGTTTTTT. Its protein product is CASSEYTGELFF.

The J gene is TRBJ2-7, the V gene TRBV10-2; no clear D gene. Trimming took off 0 bases at V and 3 bases at J, with 9 bases between the two ends. The CDR3 is made up of 14 amino acids. Germline-derived CDR1 and CDR2 are WSHSY and SAAADI. The CDR3: CASSESEQVYEQYF. The CDR3 DNA is TGCGCCAGCAGTGAGTCGGAGCAAGTCTACGAGCAGTACTTC.

The CDR3 DNA is TGCGCCAGCAGCCAAGATAACAAGATGTTGACGAACACTGAAGCTTTCTTT. Translating gives CASSQDNKMLTNTEAFF. The V and J genes are TRBV4-1 and TRBJ1-1, with unresolved D. V lost 0 bases and J lost 1, with 15 bases in between. Germline CDR1 reads MGHRA; CDR2 reads YSYEKL. This CDR3 is 17 amino acids long.

The genes are TRBV27 and TRBJ2-5, with 9 bases that match TRBD1. The ends lost 5 bases at V and 2 bases at J; junction bases unmatched: 6. CDR3 length: 15 residues. Germline lookup yields CDR1 MNHEY and CDR2 SMNVEV (reference sequence). CDR3 region: CASSHGTGPQETQYF. CDR3 sequence (DNA): TGTGCCAGCAGTCACGGGACAGGGCCACAAGAGACCCAGTACTTC.